These 9 T cell receptor beta chains were all obtained from the same sample, sequenced in a study of CD8 T cells in ankylosing spondylitis. Findings of the study overall: Typical of ankylosing spondylitis blood, it appeared, was a TCR beta motif of under 10 highly homologous variants.

These receptors have no known antigen. TCRdb re-called the 5' RACE reads through MiXCR, storing one row per CDR3 protein. Of around 100,000 distinct CDR3 sequences in the sample, roughly 8.8% are singletons; the top ten hold more than 30%. The source material was blood, either unsorted or a sorted T cell fraction (not recorded which). Every receptor here comes from a male donor with ankylosing spondylitis.

At least ten counts were recorded for this clonotype. This chain joins TRBV7-9 and TRBJ1-4; D not resolved. Trimming took 0 bases from V and 1 from J, leaving 6 bases between them. Germline CDR1 reads SEHNR; CDR2 reads FQNEAQ (reference sequence). This CDR3 spans 15 amino acids. As DNA, the CDR3 is TGTGCCAGCAGCTTAGCGATAGGAACTAATGAAAAACTGTTTTTT. It encodes CASSLAIGTNEKLFF.

This clonotype was seen repeatedly, ten times or more. This chain links TRBV7-2 with TRBJ2-1; D remains ambiguous. CDR1 is SGHTA, CDR2 FQGNSA, per germline. V lost 3 bases, J lost 4 bases, and 7 bases lay in between. The length of the CDR3 is 13 residues. In DNA form, the CDR3 reads TGTGCCAGCAGCTTCGGCGGTTACAATGAGCAGTTCTTC. The encoded protein is CASSFGGYNEQFF.

This clonotype was seen a handful of times. The V gene is TRBV6-5, the J gene TRBJ2-7; D is possibly TRBD1 (5 bases). From germline, CDR1 is MNHEY and CDR2 SVGAGI. This CDR3 comprises 14 residues. V gave up 2 bases and J gave up 4 bases, with 12 bases separating them. The CDR3 region has the DNA TGTGCCAGCAGTTACGGGGCTCCTTCATACGAGCAGTACGTC. It translates to CASSYGAPSYEQYV.

This clonotype was detected many times. This chain links TRBV24-1 with TRBJ2-2; the D is unclear. CDR3 length equals 16 residues. V lost 5 bases to trimming and J lost 3 bases, with 15 bases between them. Germline V gene sequence: CDR1 KGHDR, CDR2 SFDVKD. CDR3 sequence (DNA): TGTGCCACCAGTGTTCTCGCCACGTTGGACACCGGGGAGCTGTTTTTT. Residues: CATSVLATLDTGELFF.

This clonotype was counted ten times or more. This CDR3 is CAISELNRADFYSNQPQHF. CDR3 nucleotides: TGTGCCATCAGTGAGCTAAATCGGGCGGACTTCTATAGCAATCAGCCCCAGCATTTT. The chain carries TRBV10-3 and TRBJ1-5; D is unclear. Trimming took off 2 bases at V and 0 bases at J, with 20 bases between the two ends. The CDR3 sequence is 19 residues long. In germline, CDR1 is ENHRY, CDR2 SYGVKD.

This clonotype was counted many times. As DNA, the CDR3 is TGCAGTGCTATAAGACAGGGACCCTACGAGCAGTACGTC. Its translation is CSAIRQGPYEQYV. The V gene is TRBV20-1, the J gene TRBJ2-7, with 7 bases lining up with TRBD1. CDR3 size: 13 residues. CDR1 and CDR2 (germline): DFQATT, SNEGSKA (reference sequence). Trimming at V came to 4 bases and at J to 2 bases, leaving 5 bases not matched to a gene.

The sample holds many counts of this clonotype. The chain joins TRBV20-1 to TRBJ2-1; D might be TRBD2 (5 bases). V was cut by 5 bases and J by 3 bases, with 14 bases left in between. Germline loops: CDR1 DFQATT, CDR2 SNEGSKA (reference sequence). This CDR3 region has 14 residues. This CDR3 reads CSAHPGSNYNEQFF. For the CDR3, the DNA is TGCAGTGCTCATCCGGGATCTAACTACAATGAGCAGTTCTTC.

V usage is TRBV10-2 and J usage is TRBJ2-1; no definite D call. Germline loops: CDR1 WSHSY, CDR2 SAAADI. V lost 4 bases to trimming and J lost 0 bases, with 13 bases between them. The CDR3 has 16 amino acids. The CDR3 sequence is CASSGRVGDSYNEQFF. CDR3 coding DNA: TGCGCCAGCAGTGGCCGGGTTGGAGACTCCTACAATGAGCAGTTCTTC.

The chain couples TRBV20-1 to TRBJ2-1, with 7 bases fitting TRBD2. The trim removed 3 bases at V and 6 bases at J, leaving 14 bases unmatched. CDR3 size: 16 residues. Germline V gene data show CDR1 as DFQATT and CDR2 as SNEGSKA (reference sequence). In nucleotides, the CDR3 is TGCAGTGCTAGGGCCCTCGGTGGCGGGAGTTTCAATGAGCAGTTCTTC. Protein: CSARALGGGSFNEQFF.